This is a list of T cell receptor beta chains from one sample in a study of CD8+ T cells in alopecia areata. Libraries were prepared by immunoSEQ multiplex PCR; TCRdb keeps only in-frame clonotypes and omits some of them. The repertoire holds 25,000 to 40,000 clones, roughly 80% seen once, with about 20% in the top ten. What was sequenced was NKG2D-low CD8+ T cells sorted from blood. The receptor set was obtained from a human donor with alopecia areata. The CDR3 runs from the conserved cysteine through the conserved F or W. D genes are given only for firm matches. Clone size, where shown, is once, few, many, or a class for clones that have expanded.

J,length,V,size,D,DNA,CDR3
TRBJ2-6,16,TRBV6-1,-,-,TGTGCCAGCAGTGAAACTGGCCTCTCTGGGGCCAACGTCCTGACTTTC,CASSETGLSGANVLTF
TRBJ2-7,13,TRBV7-9,-,-,TGTGCCAGCAGCTTGAGGACCTCCTACGAGCAGTACTTC,CASSLRTSYEQYF
TRBJ2-7,13,TRBV30,-,-,TGTGCCTGGAGTGTCCCATGGCGATACGAGCAGTACTTC,CAWSVPWRYEQYF
TRBJ2-7,13,TRBV27,-,TRBD2,TGTGCCAGCAGTTCTGGCGGGAGTTACGAGCAGTACTTC,CASSSGGSYEQYF
TRBJ2-2,16,TRBV6-5,-,-,TGTGCCAGCAGTTACTCTTCGGACTGGAACACCGGGGAGCTGTTTTTT,CASSYSSDWNTGELFF
TRBJ2-7,13,TRBV29-1,-,TRBD1,TGCAGCGTTACCGGACAGGGCCCCTACGAGCAGTACTTC,CSVTGQGPYEQYF
TRBJ1-3,11,TRBV7-9,few,-,TGTGCCAGCAGTGAAGGGGACACCATATATTTT,CASSEGDTIYF
TRBJ2-1,17,TRBV5-6,-,TRBD2,TGTGCCAGCAGCCCTCAAATAACTAGCGGGAGGGCCCGTGAGCAGTTCTTC,CASSPQITSGRAREQFF
TRBJ2-2,17,TRBV2,-,-,TGTGCCAGCAGTGACCCCGGACGGACAACGAACACCGGGGAGCTGTTTTTT,CASSDPGRTTNTGELFF
TRBJ2-7,15,TRBV7-2,once,-,TGTGCCAGCAGCACCGTCGTTTTGGGGTCCTACGAGCAGTACTTC,CASSTVVLGSYEQYF
TRBJ2-1,17,TRBV7-2,-,TRBD2,TGTGCCAGCAGCCATAGTCGTGGGACTAGAGTCAACGATGAGCAGTTCTTC,CASSHSRGTRVNDEQFF
TRBJ2-3,17,TRBV7-9,few,TRBD2,TGTGCCAGCAGCTTAGGTGCCGCGGGGGGTTCCACAGATACGCAGTATTTT,CASSLGAAGGSTDTQYF
TRBJ2-7,14,TRBV10-3,-,-,TGTGCCATCAGTGAACCGGAGAGCTCCTACGAGCAGTACTTC,CAISEPESSYEQYF
TRBJ2-7,16,TRBV28,-,TRBD2,TGTGCCAGCAGTCCTACAGGACTAGCGGGGGCCTACGAGCAGTACTTC,CASSPTGLAGAYEQYF
TRBJ2-7,8,TRBV7-9,-,-,TGTGCCAGCAGTCGGCAGTACTTC,CASSRQYF
TRBJ2-5,14,TRBV6-5,-,-,TGTGCCAGCAGTTACGTGGGCCTAGAAGAGACCCAGTACTTC,CASSYVGLEETQYF
TRBJ2-7,14,TRBV14,-,-,TGTGCCAGCAGCCCCAGACCGGGCTCCTACGAGCAGTACTTC,CASSPRPGSYEQYF
TRBJ2-3,12,TRBV6-6,-,TRBD1,TGTGCCAGCGGTACAGGGGGTGGTACGCAGTATTTT,CASGTGGGTQYF
TRBJ1-5,15,TRBV27,once,-,TGTGCCAGCAGTCAAGGGGGAGGGGGAGATCAGCCCCAGCATTTT,CASSQGGGGDQPQHF
TRBJ2-1,15,TRBV6-4,many,TRBD2,TGTGCCAGCAGTGAGCGGGGGGACTCCTACAATGAGCAGTTCTTC,CASSERGDSYNEQFF
TRBJ2-1,13,TRBV30,few,-,TGTGCCTGGAACCACCCTAGCTCCCATGAGCAGTTCTTC,CAWNHPSSHEQFF
TRBJ1-1,14,TRBV2,-,-,TGTGCCAGCAGGCTAGACGGCCTGAACACTGAAGCTTTCTTT,CASRLDGLNTEAFF
TRBJ2-2,14,TRBV4-1,few,-,TGCGCCAGCAGCCAAGGACTAAACACCGGGGAGCTGTTTTTT,CASSQGLNTGELFF
TRBJ2-2,14,TRBV7-2,once,-,TGTGCCAGCAGCTTCGCCGATAACACCGGGGAGCTGTTTTTT,CASSFADNTGELFF